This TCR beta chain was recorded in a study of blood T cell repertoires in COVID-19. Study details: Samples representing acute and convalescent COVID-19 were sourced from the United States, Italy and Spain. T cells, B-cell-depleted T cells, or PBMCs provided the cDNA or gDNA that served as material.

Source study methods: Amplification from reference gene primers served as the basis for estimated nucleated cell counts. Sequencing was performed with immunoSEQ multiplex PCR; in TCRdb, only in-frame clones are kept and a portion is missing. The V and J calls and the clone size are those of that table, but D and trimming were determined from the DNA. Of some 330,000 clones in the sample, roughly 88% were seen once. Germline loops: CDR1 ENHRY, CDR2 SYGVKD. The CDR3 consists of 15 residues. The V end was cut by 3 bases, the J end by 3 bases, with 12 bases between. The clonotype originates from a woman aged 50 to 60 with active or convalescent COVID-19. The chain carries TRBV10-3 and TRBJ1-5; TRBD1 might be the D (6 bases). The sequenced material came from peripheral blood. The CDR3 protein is CAISDLGTSNQPQHF. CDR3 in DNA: TGTGCCATCAGTGACCTCGGGACATCCAATCAGCCCCAGCATTTT.